These 3 T cell receptor beta chains were sequenced from one sample in a study of cytomegalovirus exposure and HLA in healthy donors. PCR primers comprised 60 Vbeta and 13 Jbeta primers. The protocol was immunoSEQ multiplex PCR, while the TCRdb copy is restricted to in-frame clones and leaves out a portion. The profile shows about 140,000 clones, around 80% of them singletons. Sequenced sample: PBMCs. The source is a man aged 40-49 years in good health and CMV-seropositive.

J is TRBJ1-2 and V is TRBV27; D is unresolved. This CDR3 region has 15 residues. Germline lookup yields CDR1 MNHEY and CDR2 SMNVEV (reference sequence). The V gene lost 2 bases and the J gene lost 0 bases, with 10 bases spanning the gap. The CDR3 region has the DNA TGTGCCAGCAGTTTAAACGACGGAGCTAACTATGGCTACACCTTC. Translation gives CASSLNDGANYGYTF.

This sequence joins TRBV6-5 and TRBJ2-7; 8 bases are shared with TRBD1. Germline loops: CDR1 MNHEY, CDR2 SVGAGI. The length of the CDR3 is 14 residues. J was trimmed by 4 bases and V by 7 bases; bases with no gene match: 9. The CDR3 reads CASNPTGEAYEQYF. CDR3 DNA sequence: TGTGCCAGCAACCCGACAGGGGAGGCTTACGAGCAGTACTTC.

The V gene is TRBV7-6, the J gene TRBJ2-7, with D tentatively TRBD2 (7 bases). The CDR3 spans 17 residues. V was shortened by 4 bases and J by 1 base, with 20 bases between the two germline ends. Germline V gives CDR1 SGHVS, CDR2 FNYEAQ. The CDR3 coding sequence is TGTGCCAGCAGCTCCTCCGGGGGGCTTCATTCTTCCTACGAGCAGTACTTC. Residues: CASSSSGGLHSSYEQYF.